This entry lists 10 T cell receptor beta chains sequenced from one sample in a study of blood T cell repertoires in COVID-19. Sequencing was performed with immunoSEQ multiplex PCR; in TCRdb, only in-frame clones are kept and a portion is missing. The table shows roughly 100,000 clones, with roughly 85% occurring only once. Source material: peripheral blood. These TCRs come from a man aged 45 to 65 with acute or convalescent COVID-19.

This clone was observed once. The chain has TRBV7-9 and TRBJ2-6, with D tentatively TRBD2 (5 bases). The CDR3 contains 18 residues. V gave up 0 bases and J gave up 0 bases, with 12 bases separating them. CDR1 SEHNR and CDR2 FQNEAQ come from the germline V gene (reference sequence). This chain's CDR3 is CASSLARAPTSGANVLTF. The CDR3 bases are TGTGCCAGCAGCTTAGCGAGGGCGCCCACCTCTGGGGCCAACGTCCTGACTTTC.

This clone turned up a few times. The chain employs TRBV24-1 and TRBJ1-1; D is perhaps TRBD1 (5 bases). The ends were cut back, 8 bases at V and 1 base at J, with 13 bases in the middle. This CDR3 spans 14 amino acids. Germline lookup yields CDR1 KGHDR and CDR2 SFDVKD. The CDR3 DNA reads TGTGCCACCATCAAGGGAGGACAGAACACTGAAGCTTTCTTT. Encoded protein: CATIKGGQNTEAFF.

The chain links TRBV18 to TRBJ2-3, with a possible D match to TRBD2 (6 bases). Trimming removed 0 bases from V and 4 bases from J, with 11 bases in between. The CDR3 runs 15 residues. Per the germline V gene, CDR1 is KGHSH and CDR2 is LQKENI. The CDR3 DNA reads TGTGCCAGCTCACCACCGAGCGGGCTTGCAGATACGCAGTATTTT. It is translated as CASSPPSGLADTQYF.

This chain uses TRBV27 with TRBJ1-2, with 9 nucleotides matching TRBD1. Losses at the gene ends were 4 bases for V and 4 bases for J; bases not matched to a gene: 10. The CDR3 length is 16 residues. Germline V gene lookup returns CDR1 MNHEY and CDR2 SMNVEV (reference sequence). In DNA form, the CDR3 reads TGTGCCAGCAGTTCGAGGGACAGGGCAAAACCCTATGGCTACACCTTC. Amino acids: CASSSRDRAKPYGYTF.

Worth noting for this clone: Other nucleotide sequences from this sample produce the same CDR3. The V call is TRBV5-1, the J call TRBJ2-3; unclear D gene. V was cut by 0 bases and J by 0 bases, with 5 bases left in between. The CDR3 totals 14 residues. Germline-derived CDR1 and CDR2 are SGHRS and YFSETQ. The CDR3 DNA reads as TGCGCCAGCAGCTTGGTGGAGAGCACAGATACGCAGTATTTT. Translating it yields CASSLVESTDTQYF.

Comment on this clone: Other DNA variants within this sample encode the same CDR3. This sequence joins TRBV5-1 and TRBJ2-3; 10 bases line up with TRBD2. V lost 2 bases and J lost 4; bases outside the gene matches: 4. The CDR3 covers 15 residues. Germline V gene lookup returns CDR1 SGHRS and CDR2 YFSETQ. The CDR3 loop reads CASSLGAGGADTQYF. CDR3 nucleotide sequence: TGCGCCAGCAGCTTAGGAGCGGGGGGGGCAGATACGCAGTATTTT.

The J gene is TRBJ1-6, the V gene TRBV11-3; perhaps TRBD1 as D (6 bases). There are 14 residues in the CDR3. Trimming cost V 5 bases and J 8 bases, with 13 bases left between them. Per the germline V gene, CDR1 is SGHNT and CDR2 is YENEEA. The CDR3 protein is CASSIGQSYSPLHF. CDR3 coding DNA: TGTGCCAGCAGCATAGGACAGAGTTATTCACCCCTCCACTTT.

This chain links TRBV2 with TRBJ1-2, with D possibly matching TRBD1 (6 bases). V was cut by 10 bases and J by 5 bases, with 20 bases left in between. Per the germline V gene, CDR1 is SNHLY and CDR2 is FYNNEI. This CDR3 spans 14 amino acids. The CDR3 region is CATNRVRDPYGYTF. DNA for the CDR3: TGTGCCACGAACAGGGTACGGGACCCTTATGGCTACACCTTC.

V is TRBV6-5 and J is TRBJ2-7, with D maybe TRBD1 (6 bases). Germline V gene sequence: CDR1 MNHEY, CDR2 SVGAGI. V lost 8 bases and J lost 2, with 19 bases in between. This CDR3 is 15 amino acids long. The CDR3 DNA sequence: TGTGCCAGCGGAAACGGCCCAGGGGCCACCTACGAGCAGTACTTC. It codes for CASGNGPGATYEQYF.

This chain links TRBV19 with TRBJ1-1, with no clear D. The germline V gene encodes CDR1 LNHDA and CDR2 SQIVND (reference sequence). CDR3 size: 14 residues. The V end was cut by 7 bases, the J end by 3 bases, with 15 bases between. The DNA of the CDR3 is TGTGCCAGTACCGGCGGGGAGGGTTACACTGAAGCTTTCTTT. Its translation: CASTGGEGYTEAFF.